These T cell receptor beta chains were read from a single sample in a study of prognosis after radiotherapy for stage I lung cancer. From the multiplex PCR reads, TCRdb called clonotypes with MiXCR, one entry per CDR3 protein. This table holds over 15,000 distinct CDR3 sequences, roughly 45% found once. The material was PBMCs, obtained before or after stereotactic body radiation therapy (not recorded which). The source is a donor over 45 with non-small cell lung cancer. CDR3s leave out the opening cysteine and the closing phenylalanine or tryptophan.

TRBJ2-7 TRBV6-1 ASSEDVRDYEQY
TRBJ1-6 TRBV14 ASSLMGGGANSPLH
TRBJ2-1 TRBV6-2/TRBV6-3 ASSYFRMGEQF
TRBJ2-1 TRBV6-4 ASMGPSGNSYNEQL
TRBJ2-3 TRBV11-2 ASSWARSRGADTQY
TRBJ1-5 TRBV28 ASQIPGNQPHH
TRBJ1-2 TRBV5-1 ANSRESPRGYT
TRBJ1-1 TRBV20-1 SSHSVGTASEAF
TRBJ2-5 TRBV24-1 ATSDIGTPQETQY
TRBJ1-5 TRBV6-2/TRBV6-3 ASSYRGGQPQH
TRBJ2-7 TRBV3-1 ASSPRSSYEQY
TRBJ1-1 TRBV19 ASSIEQGTEAF
TRBJ2-2 TRBV25-1 ASSETQDHTGELF
TRBJ2-7 TRBV7-9 ASSATGGVFHEQY
TRBJ2-1 TRBV4-1 ASSPSGQREKGRNEQF
TRBJ2-1 TRBV6-2/TRBV6-3 ASGLDEYNEQF
TRBJ1-1 TRBV5-5 ASSPTAARVMGTEAF
TRBJ1-2 TRBV6-2/TRBV6-3 ASSERPFYVYT
TRBJ2-3 TRBV4-3 ASSPENPTSFFSTDTQY
TRBJ2-6 TRBV6-2/TRBV6-3 ASSLSDSSGANVLT
TRBJ2-3 TRBV20-1 SARRLAGAVDTQY
TRBJ2-7 TRBV6-2/TRBV6-3 ASSSYRTGDEQY
TRBJ1-6 TRBV12-3/TRBV12-4 ASCEGTGGLNSPLH
TRBJ1-1 TRBV12-3/TRBV12-4 ASSGGQGNTESF
TRBJ1-1 TRBV6-2/TRBV6-3 ASKDTPGRAF
TRBJ1-2 TRBV28 ASSSQGLYGYT
TRBJ1-1 TRBV7-9 ASSPSGRDTEAF
TRBJ2-7 TRBV12-3/TRBV12-4 SSSLAAGISYEQY
TRBJ1-4 TRBV20-1 SARLGDTLEKLF
TRBJ1-2 TRBV4-1 ASSQGSGGYGYT
TRBJ2-1 TRBV20-1 SARDWLAAYNEQF
TRBJ2-2 TRBV19 ASSPHPSGQGRWDTGELF
TRBJ2-1 TRBV18 ASSRDRQYNEQF
TRBJ2-7 TRBV4-2 ASSQEGQGGGYEQY
TRBJ1-2 TRBV6-1 ASNNLRTDGYT
TRBJ1-6 TRBV5-8 ASSTRQGSYNSPLH
TRBJ1-2 TRBV5-1 ASSLGTGVDPVYI
TRBJ2-7 TRBV27 ASIKRAGAFMVDEQY
TRBJ2-7 TRBV20-1 SARDMGSFYEQY
TRBJ2-1 TRBV10-3 AISESRLTSGSGDEQF
TRBJ2-7 TRBV7-2 ASRSGGPPSYEQY
TRBJ1-2 TRBV20-1 SAPLDANYGYT
TRBJ2-7 TRBV11-2 ASSSGGLDRLAYEQY
TRBJ2-7 TRBV6-1 ASIEAGRNFGLWNEQY
TRBJ1-2 TRBV18 ASSPRQEGGGYT
TRBJ2-7 TRBV20-1 SVRMGGPEDEQY
TRBJ2-3 TRBV3-1 ASSPLAGASTDTQY
TRBJ2-1 TRBV6-1 ASGWGPYDNEQF
TRBJ1-5 TRBV7-9 ASSPSSGDNRVLQPQH
TRBJ2-3 TRBV11-3 ASSLDPDTQY
TRBJ1-2 TRBV28 ASSLPTGQVRHGYT
TRBJ2-7 TRBV24-1 ASIDTGLHYEQY
TRBJ2-7 TRBV12-3/TRBV12-4 ASSRGGPFDEQY
TRBJ2-3 TRBV19 VTLLDYLGTDTQY
TRBJ1-2 TRBV6-8 ASSYPGQAGGYT
TRBJ2-7 TRBV9 ASSVRAYEQY